The present T cell receptor beta chain was sequenced within a study of cytomegalovirus exposure and HLA in healthy donors. This PCR relied on a set of 60 Vbeta primers and 13 Jbeta primers. The table came from immunoSEQ multiplex PCR; TCRdb's copy has only in-frame clones and leaves some out. The sample consists of under 110,000 clones, 60% to 80% of them appearing once. The CDR3 length is 17 residues. Trimming at V came to 3 bases and at J to 4 bases, leaving 7 bases not matched to a gene. The germline CDR1 and CDR2 sequences are LNHDA and SQIVND (reference sequence). The sample holds one count of this clone. Its target is unknown. General observations from the study: In a later analysis, HLA-C alleles had the fewest associated TCRs, DRB1 alleles the most. In an earlier analysis, about 87% or about 30%: the productive usage of most TCR beta V segments.

The chain couples TRBV19 to TRBJ1-5; 12 bases line up with TRBD1. This sequence originates from a man between 35 and 55 years old in good health and CMV-seronegative. Sequencing was done on a sample of PBMCs. The CDR3 nucleotides are TGTGCCAGTAGTATCGGGACAGGGGGCGCAAGAAATCAGCCCCAGCATTTT. Encoded protein: CASSIGTGGARNQPQHF.